The 8 T cell receptor beta chains presented below share a single source sample, sequenced in a study of shared clonotypes between healthy human individuals. Sequencing was performed with immunoSEQ multiplex PCR; in TCRdb, only in-frame clones are kept and a portion is missing. The sample lists 2 million to 2.5 million clones, 90% to 96% occurring once. Sequencing input: naive CD4+ T cells sorted from blood. The sample's subset: CD45RA+ positively selected. All receptors derive from a man in his late teens or twenties in good health.

This clone was found once. This rearrangement joins TRBV5-6 to TRBJ1-1; the D gene is possibly TRBD1 (5 bases). Trimming shortened V by 0 bases and J by 3 bases, and 9 bases separated the two germline ends. Germline CDR1 is SGHDT and CDR2 is YYEEEE. There are 14 residues in the CDR3. This CDR3 is CASSLEGRDTEAFF. For the CDR3, the DNA is TGTGCCAGCAGCTTGGAAGGCAGGGACACTGAAGCTTTCTTT.

This chain uses TRBV10-3 with TRBJ1-6; D is uncertain. Germline CDR1 and CDR2: ENHRY and SYGVKD. V dropped 8 bases and J dropped 4 bases, with 9 bases sitting between them. The CDR3 runs to 13 residues. The CDR3 bases are TGTGCCATCGCTTGGGGATATAATTCACCCCTCCACTTT. Translating gives CAIAWGYNSPLHF.

The chain carries TRBV2 and TRBJ2-7; D may correspond to TRBD1 or TRBD2 (5 bases each). The CDR3 contains 12 residues. The V end was cut by 7 bases, the J end by 10 bases, with 17 bases between. The germline CDR1 and CDR2 sequences are SNHLY and FYNNEI. In DNA form, the CDR3 reads TGTGCCAGCACCGGGACCGCCACCCGCCAGTACTTC. As protein: CASTGTATRQYF. Filled out from reference TRBV2 and TRBJ2-7, the complete variable domain reads EPEVTQTPSHQVTQMGQEVILRCVPISNHLYFYWYRQILGQKVEFLVSFYNNEISEKSEIFDDQFSVERPDGSNFTLKIRSTKLEDSAMYFCASTGTATRQYFGPGTRLTVT.

About this clone: Within the sample, other DNA sequences also encode this same CDR3. The genes are TRBV4-3 and TRBJ1-5; no clear D. The CDR3 runs to 13 residues. Germline V gene data show CDR1 as LGHNA and CDR2 as YSLEER. V lost 0 bases, J lost 6 bases, and 6 bases lay in between. As DNA, the CDR3 is TGCGCCAGCAGCCAAGACCGGGGTCAGCCCCAGCATTTT. Residues: CASSQDRGQPQHF.

Worth noting for this clone: This same CDR3 is encoded by further DNA sequences in the sample. The chain carries TRBV15 and TRBJ1-4; 8 bases line up with TRBD1. V was clipped by 3 bases and J by 7 bases; unmatched bases: 1. Germline V gene lookup returns CDR1 LNHNV and CDR2 YYDKDF (reference sequence). This CDR3 has 13 amino acids. This CDR3 is CATSRGTGEKLFF. The DNA of the CDR3 is TGTGCCACCAGCAGGGGGACAGGTGAAAAACTGTTTTTT.

The V and J genes are TRBV5-1 and TRBJ2-1; 7 bases map to TRBD2. The CDR3 is made up of 16 amino acids. The V and J ends lost 4 bases and 0 bases, in that order; junction bases with no gene match: 7. Germline-derived CDR1 and CDR2 are SGHRS and YFSETQ. CDR3 nucleotide sequence: TGCGCCAGCAGCATCACTAGCGCGAGCTCCTACAATGAGCAGTTCTTC. Amino acid sequence: CASSITSASSYNEQFF.

CDR3 nucleotides: TGTGCCATCAGTCCCCGAGGACTGGGGACTGAAGCTTTCTTT. It specifies CAISPRGLGTEAFF. The chain has TRBV10-3 and TRBJ1-1; D is undetermined. The germline V gene encodes CDR1 ENHRY and CDR2 SYGVKD. The ends were cut back, 5 bases at V and 5 bases at J, with 15 bases in the middle. The CDR3 is 14 amino acids.

V usage is TRBV5-1 and J usage is TRBJ1-1; 8 bases match TRBD1. CDR3 size: 16 residues. Unmatched junction bases numbered 13, after V lost 4 bases and J lost 5 bases. Germline V gene lookup returns CDR1 SGHRS and CDR2 YFSETQ. The CDR3 spells CASSDIPGTGQTEAFF. The CDR3 DNA sequence: TGCGCCAGCAGCGATATTCCCGGGACAGGACAAACTGAAGCTTTCTTT. The full variable domain, completed using reference TRBV5-1 and TRBJ1-1, is KAGVTQTPRYLIKTRGQQVTLSCSPISGHRSVSWYQQTPGQGLQFLFEYFSETQRNKGNFPGRFSGRQFSNSRSEMNVSTLELGDSALYLCASSDIPGTGQTEAFFGQGTRLTVV.